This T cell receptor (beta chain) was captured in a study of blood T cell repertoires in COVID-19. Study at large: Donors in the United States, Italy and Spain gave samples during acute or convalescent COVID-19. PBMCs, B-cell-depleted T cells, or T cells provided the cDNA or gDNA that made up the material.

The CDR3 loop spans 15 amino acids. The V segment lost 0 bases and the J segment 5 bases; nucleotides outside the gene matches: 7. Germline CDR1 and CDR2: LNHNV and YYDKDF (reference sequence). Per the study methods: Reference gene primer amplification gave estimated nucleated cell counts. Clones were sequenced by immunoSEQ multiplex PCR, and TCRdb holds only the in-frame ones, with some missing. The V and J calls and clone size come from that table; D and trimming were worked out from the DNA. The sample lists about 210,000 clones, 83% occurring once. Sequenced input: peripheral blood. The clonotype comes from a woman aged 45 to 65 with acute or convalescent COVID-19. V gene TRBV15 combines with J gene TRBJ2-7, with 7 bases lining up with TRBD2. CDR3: CATSREPSGLDEQYF. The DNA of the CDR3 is TGTGCCACCAGCAGAGAACCTAGCGGCTTGGACGAGCAGTACTTC. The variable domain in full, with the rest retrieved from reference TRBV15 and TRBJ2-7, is DAMVIQNPRYQVTQFGKPVTLSCSQTLNHNVMYWYQQKSSQAPKLLFHYYDKDFNNEADTPDNFQSRRPNTSFCFLDIRSPGLGDTAMYLCATSREPSGLDEQYFGPGTRLTVT.